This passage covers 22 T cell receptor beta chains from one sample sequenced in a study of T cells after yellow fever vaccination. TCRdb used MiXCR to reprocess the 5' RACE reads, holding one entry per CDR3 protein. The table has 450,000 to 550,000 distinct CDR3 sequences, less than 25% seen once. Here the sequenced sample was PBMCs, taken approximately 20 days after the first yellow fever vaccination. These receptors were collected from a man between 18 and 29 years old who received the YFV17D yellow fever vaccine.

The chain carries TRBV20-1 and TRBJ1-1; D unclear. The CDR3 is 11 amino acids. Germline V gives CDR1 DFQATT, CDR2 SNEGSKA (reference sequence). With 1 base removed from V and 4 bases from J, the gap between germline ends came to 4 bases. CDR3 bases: TGCAGTGCTAGAGTTGTCACTGAAGCTTTCTTT. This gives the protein CSARVVTEAFF.

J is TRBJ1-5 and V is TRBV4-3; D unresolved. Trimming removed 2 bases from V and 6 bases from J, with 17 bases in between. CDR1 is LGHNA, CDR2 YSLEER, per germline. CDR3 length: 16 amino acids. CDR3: CASSQSLRGAGQPQHF. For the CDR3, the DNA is TGCGCCAGCAGCCAATCCCTGCGCGGAGCCGGTCAGCCCCAGCATTTT.

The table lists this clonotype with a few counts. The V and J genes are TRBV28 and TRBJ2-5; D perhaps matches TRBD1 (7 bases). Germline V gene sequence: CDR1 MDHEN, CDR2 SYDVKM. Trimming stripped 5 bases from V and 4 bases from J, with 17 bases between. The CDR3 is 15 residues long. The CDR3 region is CASSNQGGGGETQYF. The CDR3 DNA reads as TGTGCCAGCAGTAACCAGGGGGGCGGCGGAGAGACCCAGTACTTC.

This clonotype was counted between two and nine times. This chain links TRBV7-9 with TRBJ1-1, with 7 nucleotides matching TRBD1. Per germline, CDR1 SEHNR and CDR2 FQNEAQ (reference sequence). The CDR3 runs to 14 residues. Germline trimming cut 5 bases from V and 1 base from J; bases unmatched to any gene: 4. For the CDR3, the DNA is TGTGCCAGCAGCATGACAGGGCCGAACACTGAAGCTTTCTTT. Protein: CASSMTGPNTEAFF.

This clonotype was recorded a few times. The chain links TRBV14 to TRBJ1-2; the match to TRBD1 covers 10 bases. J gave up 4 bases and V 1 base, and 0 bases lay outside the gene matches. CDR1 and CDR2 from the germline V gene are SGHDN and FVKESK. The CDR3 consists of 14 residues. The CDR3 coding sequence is TGTGCCAGCAGCCAAGGGACAGGGGGCTATGGCTACACCTTC. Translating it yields CASSQGTGGYGYTF.

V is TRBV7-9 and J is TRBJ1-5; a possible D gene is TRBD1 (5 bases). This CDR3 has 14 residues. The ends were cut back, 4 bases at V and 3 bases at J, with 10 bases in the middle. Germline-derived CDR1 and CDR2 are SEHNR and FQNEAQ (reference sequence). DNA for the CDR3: TGTGCCAGCAGCTCCCAGGGATTCAATCAGCCCCAGCATTTT. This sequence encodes CASSSQGFNQPQHF.

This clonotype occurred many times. The CDR3 loop reads CASSLGHQETQYF. In nucleotides, the CDR3 is TGTGCCAGCAGCTTAGGACACCAAGAGACCCAGTACTTC. The gene calls are TRBV11-2 and TRBJ2-5; D gene uncertain. The CDR3 has 13 residues. Trimming stripped 1 base from V and 0 bases from J, with 3 bases between. Germline V gene lookup returns CDR1 SGHAT and CDR2 FQNNGV.

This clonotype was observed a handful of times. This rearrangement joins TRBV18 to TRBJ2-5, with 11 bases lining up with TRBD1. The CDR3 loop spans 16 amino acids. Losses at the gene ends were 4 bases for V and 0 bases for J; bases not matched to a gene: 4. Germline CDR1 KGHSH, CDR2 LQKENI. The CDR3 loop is CASSRDRGTNQETQYF. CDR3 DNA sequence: TGTGCCAGCTCACGGGACAGGGGGACAAACCAAGAGACCCAGTACTTC.

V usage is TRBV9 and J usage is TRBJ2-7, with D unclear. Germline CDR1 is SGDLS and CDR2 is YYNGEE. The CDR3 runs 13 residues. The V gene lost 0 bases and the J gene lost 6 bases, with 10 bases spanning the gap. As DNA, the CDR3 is TGTGCCAGCAGCGTAGGGCCGGAGCTCGAGCAGTACTTC. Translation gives CASSVGPELEQYF.

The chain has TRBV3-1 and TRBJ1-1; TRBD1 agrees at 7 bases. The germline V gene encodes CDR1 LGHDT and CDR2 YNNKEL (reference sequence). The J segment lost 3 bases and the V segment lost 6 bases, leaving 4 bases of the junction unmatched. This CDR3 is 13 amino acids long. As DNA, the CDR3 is TGTGCCAGCAGAAGCGGGACAGACACTGAAGCTTTCTTT. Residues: CASRSGTDTEAFF.

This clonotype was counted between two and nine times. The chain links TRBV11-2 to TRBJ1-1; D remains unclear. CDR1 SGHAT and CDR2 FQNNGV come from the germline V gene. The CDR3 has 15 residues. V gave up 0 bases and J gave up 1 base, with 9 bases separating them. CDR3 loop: CASSLDGRQNTEAFF. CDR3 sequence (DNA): TGTGCCAGCAGCTTAGATGGGCGACAGAACACTGAAGCTTTCTTT.

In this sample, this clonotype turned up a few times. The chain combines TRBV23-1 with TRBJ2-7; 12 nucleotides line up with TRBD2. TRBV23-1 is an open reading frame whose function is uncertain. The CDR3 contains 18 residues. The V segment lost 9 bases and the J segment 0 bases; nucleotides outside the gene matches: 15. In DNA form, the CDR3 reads TGCGCCAGAGAGTACGGACTAGCGGGGATCCAAGGCTCCTACGAGCAGTACGTC. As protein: CAREYGLAGIQGSYEQYV.

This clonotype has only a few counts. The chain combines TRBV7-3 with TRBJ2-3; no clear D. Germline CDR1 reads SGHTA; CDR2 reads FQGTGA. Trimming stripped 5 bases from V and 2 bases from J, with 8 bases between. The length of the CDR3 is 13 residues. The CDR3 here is CASSGYATDTQYF. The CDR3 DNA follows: TGTGCCAGCAGCGGATATGCCACAGATACGCAGTATTTT.

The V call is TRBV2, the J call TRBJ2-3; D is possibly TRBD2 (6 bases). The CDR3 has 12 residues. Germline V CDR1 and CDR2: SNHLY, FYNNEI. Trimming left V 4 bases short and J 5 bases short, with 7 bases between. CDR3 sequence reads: CASSAGEDTQYF. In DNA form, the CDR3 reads TGTGCCAGCAGTGCGGGGGAAGATACGCAGTATTTT.

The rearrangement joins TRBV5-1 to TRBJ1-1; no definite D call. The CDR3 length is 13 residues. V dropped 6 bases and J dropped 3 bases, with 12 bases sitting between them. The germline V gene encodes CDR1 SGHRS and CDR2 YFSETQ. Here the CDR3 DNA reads TGCGCCAGCACCTACCGGGAGGACACTGAAGCTTTCTTT. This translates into CASTYREDTEAFF.

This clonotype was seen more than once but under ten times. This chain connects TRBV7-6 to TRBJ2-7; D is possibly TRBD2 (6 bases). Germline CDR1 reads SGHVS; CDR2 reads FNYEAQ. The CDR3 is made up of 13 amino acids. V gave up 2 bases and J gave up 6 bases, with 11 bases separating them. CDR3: CASSLRGRSEQYF. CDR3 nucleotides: TGTGCCAGCAGCTTACGGGGGAGGAGCGAGCAGTACTTC.

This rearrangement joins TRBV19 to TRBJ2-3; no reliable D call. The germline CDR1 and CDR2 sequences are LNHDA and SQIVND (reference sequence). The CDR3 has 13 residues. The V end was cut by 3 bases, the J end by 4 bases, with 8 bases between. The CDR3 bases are TGTGCCAGTAGTATTGGTGAGGCAGATACGCAGTATTTT. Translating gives CASSIGEADTQYF.

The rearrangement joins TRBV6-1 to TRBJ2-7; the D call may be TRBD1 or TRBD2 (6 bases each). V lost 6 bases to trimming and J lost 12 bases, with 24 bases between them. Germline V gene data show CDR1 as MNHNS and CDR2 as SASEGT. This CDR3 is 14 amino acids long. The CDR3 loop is CASRGGGGAYAGYF. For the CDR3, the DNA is TGTGCCAGCAGAGGTGGAGGGGGAGCCTACGCCGGGTACTTC.

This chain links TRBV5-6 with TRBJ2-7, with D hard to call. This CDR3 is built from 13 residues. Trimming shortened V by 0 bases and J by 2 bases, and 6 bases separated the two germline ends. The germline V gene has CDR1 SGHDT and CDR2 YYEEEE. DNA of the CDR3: TGTGCCAGCAGCTTGGTCGGAACCTACGAGCAGTACTTC. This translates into CASSLVGTYEQYF.

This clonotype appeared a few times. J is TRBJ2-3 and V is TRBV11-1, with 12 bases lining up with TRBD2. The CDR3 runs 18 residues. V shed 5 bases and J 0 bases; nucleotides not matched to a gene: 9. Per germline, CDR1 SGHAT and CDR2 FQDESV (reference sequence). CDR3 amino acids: CASSPSSGGAASTDTQYF. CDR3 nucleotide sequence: TGTGCCAGCAGCCCTTCTAGCGGGGGGGCCGCTAGCACAGATACGCAGTATTTT.

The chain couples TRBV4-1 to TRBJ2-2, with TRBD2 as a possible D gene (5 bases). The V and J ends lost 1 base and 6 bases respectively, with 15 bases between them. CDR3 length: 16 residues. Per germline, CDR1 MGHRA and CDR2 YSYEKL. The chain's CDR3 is CASSQVVRGYAGELFF. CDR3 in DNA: TGCGCCAGCAGCCAAGTTGTACGGGGTTACGCCGGGGAGCTGTTTTTT.

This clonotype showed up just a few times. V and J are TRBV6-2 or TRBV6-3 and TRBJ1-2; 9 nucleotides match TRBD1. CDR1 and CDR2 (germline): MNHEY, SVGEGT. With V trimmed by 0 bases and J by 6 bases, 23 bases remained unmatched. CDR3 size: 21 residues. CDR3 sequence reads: CASSYSRDIVGDREDQNGYTF. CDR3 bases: TGTGCCAGCAGTTACTCGCGGGATATCGTGGGGGACAGGGAGGATCAGAATGGCTACACCTTC.